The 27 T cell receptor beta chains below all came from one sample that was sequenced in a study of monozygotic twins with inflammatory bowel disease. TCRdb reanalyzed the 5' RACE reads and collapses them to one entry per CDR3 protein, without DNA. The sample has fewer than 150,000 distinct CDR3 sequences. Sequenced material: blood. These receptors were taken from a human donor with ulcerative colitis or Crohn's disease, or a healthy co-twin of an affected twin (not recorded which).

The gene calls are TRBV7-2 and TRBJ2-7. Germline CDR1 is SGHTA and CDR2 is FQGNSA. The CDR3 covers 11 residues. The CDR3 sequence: CASSYRYEQYF.

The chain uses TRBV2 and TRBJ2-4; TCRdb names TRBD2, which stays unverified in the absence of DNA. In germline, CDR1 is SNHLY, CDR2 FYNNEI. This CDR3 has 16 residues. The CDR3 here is CASSTADSLAGGSPYF.

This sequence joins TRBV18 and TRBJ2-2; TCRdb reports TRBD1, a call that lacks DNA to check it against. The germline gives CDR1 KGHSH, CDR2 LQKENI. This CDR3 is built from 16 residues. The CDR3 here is CASSPYSDRNTGELFF.

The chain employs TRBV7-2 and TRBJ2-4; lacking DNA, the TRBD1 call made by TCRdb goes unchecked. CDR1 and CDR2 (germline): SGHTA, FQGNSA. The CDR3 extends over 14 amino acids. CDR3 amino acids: CASSRTRGPNIQYF.

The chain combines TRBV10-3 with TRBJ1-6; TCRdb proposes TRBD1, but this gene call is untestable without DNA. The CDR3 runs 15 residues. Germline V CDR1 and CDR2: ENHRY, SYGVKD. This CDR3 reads CAISEPTGTYSPLHF.

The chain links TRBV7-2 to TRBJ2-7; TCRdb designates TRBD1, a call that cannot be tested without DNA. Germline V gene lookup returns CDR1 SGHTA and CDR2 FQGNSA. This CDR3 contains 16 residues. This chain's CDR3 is CASSLGSGTGTYEQYF.

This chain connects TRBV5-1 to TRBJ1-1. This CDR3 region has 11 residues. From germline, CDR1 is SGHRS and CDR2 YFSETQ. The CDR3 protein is CASSGNTEAFF.

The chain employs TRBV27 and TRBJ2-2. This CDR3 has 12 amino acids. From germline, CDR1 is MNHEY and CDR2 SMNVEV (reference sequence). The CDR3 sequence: CASSFLTGELFF.

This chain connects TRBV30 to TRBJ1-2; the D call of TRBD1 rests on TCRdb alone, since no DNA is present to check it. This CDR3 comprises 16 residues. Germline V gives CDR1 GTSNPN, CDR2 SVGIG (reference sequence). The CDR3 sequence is CAWSAPTVPTNYGYTF. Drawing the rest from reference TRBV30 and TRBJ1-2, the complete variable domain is SQTIHQWPATLVQPVGSPLSLECTVEGTSNPNLYWYRQAAGRGLQLLFYSVGIGQISSEVPQNLSASRPQDRQFILSSKKLLLSDSGFYLCAWSAPTVPTNYGYTFGSGTRLTVV.

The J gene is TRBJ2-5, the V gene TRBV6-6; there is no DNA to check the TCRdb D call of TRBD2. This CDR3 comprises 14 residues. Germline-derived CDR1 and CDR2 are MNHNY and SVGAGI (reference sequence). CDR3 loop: CASRPLLAVETQYF.

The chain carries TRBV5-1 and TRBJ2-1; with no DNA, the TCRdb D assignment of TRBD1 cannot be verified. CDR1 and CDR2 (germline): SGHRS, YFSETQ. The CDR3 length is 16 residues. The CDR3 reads CASSSLRDRAGREQFF.

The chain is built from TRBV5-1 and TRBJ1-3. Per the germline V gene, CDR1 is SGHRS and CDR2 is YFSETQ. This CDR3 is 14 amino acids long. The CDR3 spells CASSLPGSGNTVYF.

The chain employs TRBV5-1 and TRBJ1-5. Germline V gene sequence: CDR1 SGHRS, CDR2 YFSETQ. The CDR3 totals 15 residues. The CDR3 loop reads CASSLWGLTDQPQHF. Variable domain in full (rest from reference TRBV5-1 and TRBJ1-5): KAGVTQTPRYLIKTRGQQVTLSCSPISGHRSVSWYQQTPGQGLQFLFEYFSETQRNKGNFPGRFSGRQFSNSRSEMNVSTLELGDSALYLCASSLWGLTDQPQHFGDGTRLSIL.

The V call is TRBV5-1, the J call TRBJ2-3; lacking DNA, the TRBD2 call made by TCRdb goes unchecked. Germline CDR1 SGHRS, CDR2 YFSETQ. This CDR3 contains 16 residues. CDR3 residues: CASTRSPGTLGGTQYF.

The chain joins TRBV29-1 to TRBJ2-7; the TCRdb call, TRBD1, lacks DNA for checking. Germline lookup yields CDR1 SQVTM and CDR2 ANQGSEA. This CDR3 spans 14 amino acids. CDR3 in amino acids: CSVAGRDRGYEQYF.

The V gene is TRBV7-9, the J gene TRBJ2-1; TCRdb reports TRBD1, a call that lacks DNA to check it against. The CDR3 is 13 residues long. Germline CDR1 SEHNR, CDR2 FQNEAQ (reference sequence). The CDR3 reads CASSAQGNNEQFF.

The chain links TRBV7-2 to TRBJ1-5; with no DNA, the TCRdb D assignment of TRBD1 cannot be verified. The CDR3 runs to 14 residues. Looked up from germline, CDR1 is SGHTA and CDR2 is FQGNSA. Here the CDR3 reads CASSLGPGQGAQHF.

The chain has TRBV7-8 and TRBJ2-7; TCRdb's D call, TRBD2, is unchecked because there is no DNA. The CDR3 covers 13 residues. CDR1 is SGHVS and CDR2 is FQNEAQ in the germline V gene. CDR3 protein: CASSLLGAYEQYF. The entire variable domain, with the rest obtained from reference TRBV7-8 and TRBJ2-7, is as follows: GAGVSQSPRYKVAKRGQDVALRCDPISGHVSLFWYQQALGQGPEFLTYFQNEAQLDKSGLPSDRFFAERPEGSVSTLKIQRTQQEDSAVYLCASSLLGAYEQYFGPGTRLTVT.

The CDR3: CASSLNRGNEQFF. The chain has TRBV7-2 and TRBJ2-1; TCRdb reports TRBD1, a call that lacks DNA to check it against. The CDR3 is 13 amino acids. Per germline, CDR1 SGHTA and CDR2 FQGNSA.

CDR3 in amino acids: CASSSAGSSGDTQYF. J is TRBJ2-3 and V is TRBV5-6; TCRdb calls TRBD2, which cannot be checked without DNA. This CDR3 has 15 amino acids. Germline CDR1 SGHDT, CDR2 YYEEEE. The complete variable domain, with remaining parts taken from reference TRBV5-6 and TRBJ2-3, reads DAGVTQSPTHLIKTRGQQVTLRCSPKSGHDTVSWYQQALGQGPQFIFQYYEEEERQRGNFPDRFSGHQFPNYSSELNVNALLLGDSALYLCASSSAGSSGDTQYFGPGTRLTVL.

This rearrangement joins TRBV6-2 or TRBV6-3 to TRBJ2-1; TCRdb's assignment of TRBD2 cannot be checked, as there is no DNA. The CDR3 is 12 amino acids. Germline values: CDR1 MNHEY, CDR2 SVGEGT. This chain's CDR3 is CASSLPVGEQFF.

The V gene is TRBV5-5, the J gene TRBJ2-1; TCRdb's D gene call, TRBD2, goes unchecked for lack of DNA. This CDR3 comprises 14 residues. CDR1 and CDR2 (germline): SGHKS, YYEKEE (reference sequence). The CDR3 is CASSPRDYNEGQFF.

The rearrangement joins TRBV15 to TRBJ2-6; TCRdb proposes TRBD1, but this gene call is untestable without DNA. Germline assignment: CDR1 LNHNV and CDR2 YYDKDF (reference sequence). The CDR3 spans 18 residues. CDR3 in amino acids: CATSRAFGQGTGANVLTF.

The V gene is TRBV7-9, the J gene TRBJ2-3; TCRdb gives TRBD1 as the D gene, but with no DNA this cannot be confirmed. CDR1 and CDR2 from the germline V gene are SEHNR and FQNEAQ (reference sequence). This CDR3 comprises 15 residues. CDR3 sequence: CASSDVGQGADTQYF.

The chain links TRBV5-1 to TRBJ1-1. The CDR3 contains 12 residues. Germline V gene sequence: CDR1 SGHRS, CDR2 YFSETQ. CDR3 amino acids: CASSYTNTEAFF.

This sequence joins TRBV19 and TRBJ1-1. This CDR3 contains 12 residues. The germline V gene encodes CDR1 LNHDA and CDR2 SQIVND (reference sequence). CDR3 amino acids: CASRDRNTEAFF.

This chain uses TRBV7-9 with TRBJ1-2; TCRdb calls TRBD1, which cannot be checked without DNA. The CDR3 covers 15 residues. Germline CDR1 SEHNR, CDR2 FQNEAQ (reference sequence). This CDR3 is CASSPEAVRGYGYTF.